This TCR beta chain was identified during a study of T-cell memory formation after mild COVID-19. MiXCR, applied by TCRdb to the 5' RACE reads, yields one record per CDR3 protein. Here the sample spans approximately 570,000 distinct CDR3 sequences, roughly 17% being singletons. Remarks on this clonotype: What it binds is not known.

CDR3 size: 17 residues. With V trimmed by 5 bases and J by 2 bases, 9 bases remained unmatched. Findings and caveats of the study: A second wave expanding day 15 to 37 was CD4+-biased; contracting clones were balanced. Mostly located in CM and EM were contracting CD4+ clones, with contracting CD8+ clones located in EMRA.

Sequencing used PBMCs or a T cell subset sorted from them (not recorded which). This chain links TRBV12-3 or TRBV12-4 with TRBJ2-1; 10 bases map to TRBD2. This clonotype originated in an adult woman who had mild COVID-19 (a few samples of this study predate the infection). Cell type and time point are not known. The CDR3 region has the DNA TGTGCCAGCAGTACTGGACTAGCGGCGAATACCTACAATGAGCAGTTCTTC. It yields the protein CASSTGLAANTYNEQFF.